The 8 T cell receptor beta chains below all came from one sample that was sequenced in a study of T cells after posttransplantation cyclophosphamide. Assay: immunoSEQ multiplex PCR; the TCRdb copy retains only in-frame clones and omits some. Of approximately 26,000 clones listed, roughly 89% are singletons. Sequenced input: PBMCs. These receptors all stem from a man in his fifties or sixties.

The V gene is TRBV2, the J gene TRBJ2-2, with D uncertain. The germline gives CDR1 SNHLY, CDR2 FYNNEI. The ends were cut back, 6 bases at V and 0 bases at J, with 8 bases in the middle. CDR3 length: 14 residues. The CDR3 region has the DNA TGTGCCAGCAGCCCTACCACGAACACCGGGGAGCTGTTTTTT. Translating it yields CASSPTTNTGELFF. The whole variable domain, filled in from reference TRBV2 and TRBJ2-2, reads EPEVTQTPSHQVTQMGQEVILRCVPISNHLYFYWYRQILGQKVEFLVSFYNNEISEKSEIFDDQFSVERPDGSNFTLKIRSTKLEDSAMYFCASSPTTNTGELFFGEGSRLTVL.

The V call is TRBV6-5, the J call TRBJ1-1, with TRBD1 identical over 8 bases. There are 13 residues in the CDR3. The V and J ends lost 5 bases and 4 bases, in that order; junction bases with no gene match: 3. Germline V gene data show CDR1 as MNHEY and CDR2 as SVGAGI. DNA of the CDR3: TGTGCCAGCAGTCCCCAGGGGGCCACTGAAGCTTTCTTT. Protein sequence: CASSPQGATEAFF.

J is TRBJ1-2 and V is TRBV4-2; D remains unclear. Germline CDR1 and CDR2: LGHNA and YNFKEQ. The CDR3 covers 11 residues. V was pared by 6 bases and J by 4 bases, with 6 bases between. The CDR3 region is CASSHSYGYTF. CDR3 coding DNA: TGTGCCAGCAGTCACAGCTATGGCTACACCTTC.

This clone has only one observation. The rearrangement links TRBV21-1 to TRBJ2-7; TRBD2, the table's D call, was not compared with the DNA. TRBV21-1 is a documented pseudogene. This CDR3 has 19 amino acids. The CDR3 reads CASSKDGGIWETSPYEQYF. In DNA form, the CDR3 reads TGTGCCAGCAGCAAAGACGGGGGGATTTGGGAGACCAGTCCATACGAGCAGTACTTC.

The chain couples TRBV20-1 to TRBJ2-5; 7 nucleotides align to TRBD2. The CDR3 loop spans 11 amino acids. Per germline, CDR1 DFQATT and CDR2 SNEGSKA (reference sequence). V lost 6 bases and J lost 7; bases outside the gene matches: 5. The CDR3 protein is CSAERGGTQYF. The CDR3 coding sequence is TGCAGTGCCGAGCGGGGAGGGACCCAGTACTTC.

The genes are TRBV11-1 and TRBJ2-6, with TRBD1 as a possible D gene (5 bases). Germline CDR1 is SGHAT and CDR2 is FQDESV (reference sequence). This CDR3 region has 15 residues. V lost 7 bases, J lost 4 bases, and 14 bases lay in between. The CDR3 here is CASTYGSGGANVLTF. The DNA for the CDR3 is TGTGCCAGCACCTATGGGTCAGGGGGGGCCAACGTCCTGACTTTC.

J is TRBJ2-7 and V is TRBV27; tentative D call: TRBD1 (6 bases). Germline V gives CDR1 MNHEY, CDR2 SMNVEV (reference sequence). The CDR3 is 12 amino acids. Between the trimmed V and J ends, which lost 9 bases and 3 bases, there was a span of 12 bases. The CDR3 spells CASQGSDYEQYF. Here the CDR3 DNA reads TGTGCCAGTCAGGGGAGCGACTACGAGCAGTACTTC.

As for this clone: Other DNA sequences of this sample code for an identical CDR3. The rearrangement joins TRBV5-5 to TRBJ2-2; 14 bases are shared with TRBD2. This CDR3 spans 18 amino acids. CDR1 is SGHKS, CDR2 YYEKEE, per germline (reference sequence). Unmatched junction bases numbered 1, after V lost 0 bases and J lost 0 bases. CDR3 residues: CASSLGLAGGPNTGELFF. The CDR3 DNA reads as TGTGCCAGCAGCTTGGGACTAGCGGGGGGGCCGAACACCGGGGAGCTGTTTTTT. The full variable domain, rest sourced from reference TRBV5-5 and TRBJ2-2, is DAGVTQSPTHLIKTRGQQVTLRCSPISGHKSVSWYQQVLGQGPQFIFQYYEKEERGRGNFPDRFSARQFPNYSSELNVNALLLGDSALYLCASSLGLAGGPNTGELFFGEGSRLTVL.